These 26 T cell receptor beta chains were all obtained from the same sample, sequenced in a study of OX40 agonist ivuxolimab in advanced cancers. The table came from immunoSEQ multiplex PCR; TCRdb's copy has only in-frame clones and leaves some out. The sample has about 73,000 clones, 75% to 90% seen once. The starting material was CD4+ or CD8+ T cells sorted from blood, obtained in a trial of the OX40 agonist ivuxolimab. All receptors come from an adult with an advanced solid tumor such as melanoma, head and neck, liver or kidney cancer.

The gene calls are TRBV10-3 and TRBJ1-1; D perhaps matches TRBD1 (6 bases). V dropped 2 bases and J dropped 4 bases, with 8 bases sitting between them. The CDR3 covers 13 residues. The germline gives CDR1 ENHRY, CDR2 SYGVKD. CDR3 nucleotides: TGTGCCATCAGTGAGCAGGGGCCCACTGAAGCTTTCTTT. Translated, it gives CAISEQGPTEAFF.

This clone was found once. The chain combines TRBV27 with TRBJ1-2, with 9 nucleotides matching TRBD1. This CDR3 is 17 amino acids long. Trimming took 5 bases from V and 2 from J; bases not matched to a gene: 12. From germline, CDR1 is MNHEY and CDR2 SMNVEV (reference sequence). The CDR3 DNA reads TGTGCCAGCAGTATGTCCCGGGACAGGGCCCCAAACTATGGCTACACCTTC. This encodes CASSMSRDRAPNYGYTF.

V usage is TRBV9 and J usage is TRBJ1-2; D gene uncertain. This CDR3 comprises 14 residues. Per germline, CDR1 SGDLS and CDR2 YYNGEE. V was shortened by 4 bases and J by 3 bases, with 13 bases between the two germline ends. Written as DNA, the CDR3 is TGTGCCAGCAGCCCCCGCCGTGCCGACTATGGCTACACCTTC. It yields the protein CASSPRRADYGYTF.

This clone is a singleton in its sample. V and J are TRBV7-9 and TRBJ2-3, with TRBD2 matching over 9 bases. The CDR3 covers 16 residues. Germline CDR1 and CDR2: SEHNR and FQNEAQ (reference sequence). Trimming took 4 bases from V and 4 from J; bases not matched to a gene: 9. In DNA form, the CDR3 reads TGTGCCAGCAGCTCCGAGACTAGCGGACGCCCAGATACGCAGTATTTT. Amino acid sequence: CASSSETSGRPDTQYF.

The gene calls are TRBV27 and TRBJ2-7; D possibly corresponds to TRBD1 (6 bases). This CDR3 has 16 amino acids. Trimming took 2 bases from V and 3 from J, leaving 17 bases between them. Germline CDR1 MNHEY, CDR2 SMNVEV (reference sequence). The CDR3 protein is CASSLARGDNHYEQYF. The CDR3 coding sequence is TGTGCCAGCAGTTTAGCCCGAGGGGACAACCACTACGAGCAGTACTTC.

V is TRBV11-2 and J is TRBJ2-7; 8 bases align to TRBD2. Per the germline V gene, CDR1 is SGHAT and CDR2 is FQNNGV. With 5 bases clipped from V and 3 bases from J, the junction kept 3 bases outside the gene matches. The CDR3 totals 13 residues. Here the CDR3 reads CASSRGLVYEQYF. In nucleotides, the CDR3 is TGTGCCAGCAGCCGGGGACTAGTCTACGAGCAGTACTTC.

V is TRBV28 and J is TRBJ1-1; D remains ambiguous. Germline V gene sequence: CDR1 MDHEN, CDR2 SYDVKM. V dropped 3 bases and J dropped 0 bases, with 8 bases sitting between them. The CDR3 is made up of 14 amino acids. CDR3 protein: CASSFEGMNTEAFF. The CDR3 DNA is TGTGCCAGCAGTTTCGAAGGGATGAACACTGAAGCTTTCTTT. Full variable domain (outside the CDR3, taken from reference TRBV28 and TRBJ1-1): DVKVTQSSRYLVKRTGEKVFLECVQDMDHENMFWYRQDPGLGLRLIYFSYDVKMKEKGDIPEGYSVSREKKERFSLILESASTNQTSMYLCASSFEGMNTEAFFGQGTRLTVV.

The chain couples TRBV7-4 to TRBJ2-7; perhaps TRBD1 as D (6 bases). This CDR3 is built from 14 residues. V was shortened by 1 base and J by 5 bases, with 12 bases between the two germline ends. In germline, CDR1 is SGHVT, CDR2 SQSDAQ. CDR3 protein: CASSLEGGVDEQYF. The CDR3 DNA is TGTGCCAGCAGCTTAGAAGGGGGTGTGGACGAGCAGTACTTC.

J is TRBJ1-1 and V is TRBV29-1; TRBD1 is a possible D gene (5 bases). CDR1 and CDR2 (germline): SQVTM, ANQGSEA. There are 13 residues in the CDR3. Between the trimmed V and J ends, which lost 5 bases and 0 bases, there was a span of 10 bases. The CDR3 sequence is CSVKGPMNTEAFF. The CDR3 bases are TGCAGCGTTAAGGGGCCTATGAACACTGAAGCTTTCTTT.

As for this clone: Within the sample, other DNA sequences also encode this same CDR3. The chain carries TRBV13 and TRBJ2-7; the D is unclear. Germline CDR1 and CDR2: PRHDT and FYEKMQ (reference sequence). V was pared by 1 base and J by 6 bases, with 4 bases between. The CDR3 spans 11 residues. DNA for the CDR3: TGTGCCAGCAGCTTAGTGGGCGAGCAGTACTTC. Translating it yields CASSLVGEQYF.

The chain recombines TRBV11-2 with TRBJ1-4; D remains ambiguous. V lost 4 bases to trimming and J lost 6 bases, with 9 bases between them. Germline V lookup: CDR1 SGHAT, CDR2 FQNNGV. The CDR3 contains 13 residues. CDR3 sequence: CASSSPLDEKLFF. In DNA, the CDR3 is TGTGCCAGCAGCTCCCCCTTAGATGAAAAACTGTTTTTT. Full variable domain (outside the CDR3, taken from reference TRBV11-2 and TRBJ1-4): EAGVAQSPRYKIIEKRQSVAFWCNPISGHATLYWYQQILGQGPKLLIQFQNNGVVDDSQLPKDRFSAERLKGVDSTLKIQPAKLEDSAVYLCASSSPLDEKLFFGSGTQLSVL.

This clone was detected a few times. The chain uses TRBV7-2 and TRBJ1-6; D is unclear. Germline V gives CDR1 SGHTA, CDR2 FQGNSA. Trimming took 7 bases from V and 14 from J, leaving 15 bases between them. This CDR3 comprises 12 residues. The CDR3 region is CASTPTGNSLHF. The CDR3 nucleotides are TGTGCCAGCACCCCTACCGGGAACTCCCTCCACTTT.

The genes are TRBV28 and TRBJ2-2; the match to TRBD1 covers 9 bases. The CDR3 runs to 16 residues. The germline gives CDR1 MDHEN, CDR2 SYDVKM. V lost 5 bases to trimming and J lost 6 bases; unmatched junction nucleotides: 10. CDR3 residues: CASSPTQGAMPGELFF. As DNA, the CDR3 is TGTGCCAGCAGTCCTACACAGGGGGCGATGCCCGGGGAGCTGTTTTTT.

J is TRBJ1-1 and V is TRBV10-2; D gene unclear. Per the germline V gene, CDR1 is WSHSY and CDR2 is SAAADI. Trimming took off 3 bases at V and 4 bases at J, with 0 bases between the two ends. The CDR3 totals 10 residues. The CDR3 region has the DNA TGCGCCAGCAGTGACACTGAAGCTTTCTTT. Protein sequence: CASSDTEAFF.

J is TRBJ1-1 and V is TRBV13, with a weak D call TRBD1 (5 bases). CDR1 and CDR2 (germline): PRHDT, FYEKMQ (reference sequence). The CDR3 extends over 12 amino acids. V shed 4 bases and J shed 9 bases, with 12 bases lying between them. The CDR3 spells CASSSGTVKAFF. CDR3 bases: TGTGCCAGCAGCTCCGGGACGGTTAAAGCTTTCTTT.

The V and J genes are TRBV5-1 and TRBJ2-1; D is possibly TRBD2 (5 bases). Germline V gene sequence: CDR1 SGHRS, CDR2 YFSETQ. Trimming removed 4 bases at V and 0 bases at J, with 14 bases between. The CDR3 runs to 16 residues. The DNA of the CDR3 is TGCGCCAGCAGCAATCCCGGGGATAGCTCCTACAATGAGCAGTTCTTC. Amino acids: CASSNPGDSSYNEQFF.

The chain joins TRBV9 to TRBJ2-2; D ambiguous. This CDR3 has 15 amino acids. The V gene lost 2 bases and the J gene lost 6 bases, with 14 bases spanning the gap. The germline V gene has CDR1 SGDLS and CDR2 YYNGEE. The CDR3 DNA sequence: TGTGCCAGCAGCGTTTCCCTAGATCGATCCGGGGAGCTGTTTTTT. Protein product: CASSVSLDRSGELFF.

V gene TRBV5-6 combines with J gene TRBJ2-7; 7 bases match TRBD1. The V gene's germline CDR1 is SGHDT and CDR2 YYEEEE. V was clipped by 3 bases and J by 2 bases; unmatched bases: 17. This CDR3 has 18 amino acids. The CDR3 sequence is CASSSPGTQGVKAYEQYF. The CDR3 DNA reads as TGTGCCAGCAGCTCCCCCGGAACCCAGGGGGTAAAGGCCTACGAGCAGTACTTC.

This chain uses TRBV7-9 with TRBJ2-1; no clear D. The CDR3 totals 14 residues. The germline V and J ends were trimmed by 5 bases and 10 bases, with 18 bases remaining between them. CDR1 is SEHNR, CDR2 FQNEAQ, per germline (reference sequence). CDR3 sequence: CASSPPLFGSEQFF. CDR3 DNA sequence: TGTGCCAGCAGCCCCCCCTTGTTTGGTAGCGAGCAGTTCTTC.

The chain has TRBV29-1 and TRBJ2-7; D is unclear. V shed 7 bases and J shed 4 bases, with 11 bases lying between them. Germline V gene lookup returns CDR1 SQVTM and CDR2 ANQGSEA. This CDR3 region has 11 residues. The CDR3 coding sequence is TGCAGCGGATCCTGGCAGTACGAGCAGTACTTC. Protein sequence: CSGSWQYEQYF.

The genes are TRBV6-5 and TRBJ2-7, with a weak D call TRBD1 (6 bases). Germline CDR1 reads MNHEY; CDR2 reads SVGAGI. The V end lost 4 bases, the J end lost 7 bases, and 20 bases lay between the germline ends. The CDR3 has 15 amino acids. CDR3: CASSSPVGGFLEQYF. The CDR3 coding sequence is TGTGCCAGCAGTTCCCCCGTAGGGGGTTTCTTGGAGCAGTACTTC.

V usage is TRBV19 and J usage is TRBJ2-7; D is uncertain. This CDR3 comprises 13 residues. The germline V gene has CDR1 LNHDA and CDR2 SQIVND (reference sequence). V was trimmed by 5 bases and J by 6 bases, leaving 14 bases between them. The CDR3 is CASSGGLPSEQYF. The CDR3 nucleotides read TGTGCCAGTAGTGGCGGTCTCCCCTCCGAGCAGTACTTC.

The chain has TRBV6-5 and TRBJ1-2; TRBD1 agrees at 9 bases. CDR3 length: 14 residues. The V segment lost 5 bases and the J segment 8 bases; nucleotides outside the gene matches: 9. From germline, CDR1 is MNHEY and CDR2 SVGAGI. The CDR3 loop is CASSADRGGRGYTF. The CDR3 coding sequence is TGTGCCAGCAGTGCGGACAGGGGCGGTAGAGGCTACACCTTC.

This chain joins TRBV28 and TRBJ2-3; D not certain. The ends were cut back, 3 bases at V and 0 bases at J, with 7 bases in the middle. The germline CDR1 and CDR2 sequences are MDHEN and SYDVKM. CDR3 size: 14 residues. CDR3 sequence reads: CASSFLESTDTQYF. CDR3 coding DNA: TGTGCCAGCAGTTTTCTAGAAAGCACAGATACGCAGTATTTT.

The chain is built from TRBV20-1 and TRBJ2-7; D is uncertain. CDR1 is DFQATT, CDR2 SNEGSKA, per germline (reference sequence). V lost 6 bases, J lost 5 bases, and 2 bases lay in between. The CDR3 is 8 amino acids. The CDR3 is CSADEQYF. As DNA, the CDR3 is TGCAGTGCGGACGAGCAGTACTTC.

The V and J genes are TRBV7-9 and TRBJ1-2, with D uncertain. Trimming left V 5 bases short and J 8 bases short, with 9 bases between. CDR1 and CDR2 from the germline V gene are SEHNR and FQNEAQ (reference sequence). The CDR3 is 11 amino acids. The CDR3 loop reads CASSRSPGYTF. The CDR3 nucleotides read TGTGCCAGCAGCCGGAGCCCCGGCTACACCTTC.